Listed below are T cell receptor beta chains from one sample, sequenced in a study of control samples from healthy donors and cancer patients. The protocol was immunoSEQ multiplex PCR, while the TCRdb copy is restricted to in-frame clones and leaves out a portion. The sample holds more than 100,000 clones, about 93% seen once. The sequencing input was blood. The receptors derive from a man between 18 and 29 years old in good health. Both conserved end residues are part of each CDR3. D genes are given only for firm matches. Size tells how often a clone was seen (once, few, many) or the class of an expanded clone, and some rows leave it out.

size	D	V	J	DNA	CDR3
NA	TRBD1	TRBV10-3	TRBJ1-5	TGTGCCATCAGCCTGGGACAGGGTGGTCAGCCCCAGCATTTT	CAISLGQGGQPQHF
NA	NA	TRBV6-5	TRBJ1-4	TGTGCCAGCAGTCCTCCAGATGAAAAACTGTTTTTT	CASSPPDEKLFF
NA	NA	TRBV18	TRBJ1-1	TGTGCCAGCTCACCACCCGGGGCAGGTTGGAACACTGAAGCTTTCTTT	CASSPPGAGWNTEAFF
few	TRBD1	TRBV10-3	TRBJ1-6	TGTGCCATCAGTGAGTCGGGACAGTCTTCACCCCTCCACTTT	CAISESGQSSPLHF
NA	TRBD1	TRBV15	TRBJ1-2	TGTGCCACTTCAGGGGGGTCCAAGGGCTACACCTTC	CATSGGSKGYTF
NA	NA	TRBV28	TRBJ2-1	TGTGCCAGCAGTTATAACTACAATGAGCAGTTCTTC	CASSYNYNEQFF
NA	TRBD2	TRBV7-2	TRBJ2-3	TGTGCCAGCAGCTTAAATAGCGGGAGGGCCGGAGGCACAGATACGCAGTATTTT	CASSLNSGRAGGTDTQYF
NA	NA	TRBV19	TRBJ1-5	TGTGCCAGTAGTTTTGACAGAAATCAGCCCCAGCATTTT	CASSFDRNQPQHF
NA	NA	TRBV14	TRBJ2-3	TGTGCCAGCAGCCAATCCGGAGATACGCAGTATTTT	CASSQSGDTQYF
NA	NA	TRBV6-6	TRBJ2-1	TGTGCCAGCAGTTACTCGAATAGGGACAATGAGCAGTTCTTC	CASSYSNRDNEQFF